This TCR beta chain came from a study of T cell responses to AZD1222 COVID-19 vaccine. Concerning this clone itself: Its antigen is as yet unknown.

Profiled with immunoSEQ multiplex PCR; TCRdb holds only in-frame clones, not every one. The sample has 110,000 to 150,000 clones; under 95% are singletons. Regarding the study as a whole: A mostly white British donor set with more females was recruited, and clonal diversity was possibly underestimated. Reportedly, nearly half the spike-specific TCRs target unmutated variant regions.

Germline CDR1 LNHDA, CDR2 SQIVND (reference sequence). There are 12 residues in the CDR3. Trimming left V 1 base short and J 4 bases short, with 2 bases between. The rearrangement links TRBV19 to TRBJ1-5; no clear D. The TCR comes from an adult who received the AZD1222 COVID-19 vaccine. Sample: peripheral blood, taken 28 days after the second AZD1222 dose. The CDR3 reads CASSIGNQPQHF. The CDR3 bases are TGTGCCAGTAGTATAGGGAATCAGCCCCAGCATTTT.